This is a list of T cell receptor beta chains from one sample in a study of T cell responses to AZD1222 COVID-19 vaccine. Method: immunoSEQ multiplex PCR; TCRdb's copy keeps in-frame clones and lacks some. The sample lists under 150,000 clones; about 90% were seen once. This sample comprised peripheral blood, obtained on day 0 of AZD1222 vaccination. The source of these receptors is an adult in good health. Both conserved end residues are trimmed from each CDR3. A D gene is named only where the DNA matches it firmly.

d_gene	j_gene	v_gene	CDR3aa
.	TRBJ1-2	TRBV5-1	ASSLAQGSGYT
.	TRBJ1-5	TRBV2	ASSDGGGVLGPQH
.	TRBJ1-6	TRBV20-1	SASPSSPLH
.	TRBJ1-4	TRBV29-1	SVGLGTGNEKLF
.	TRBJ2-1	TRBV5-1	ASSLGFGGKYNEQF
TRBD1	TRBJ2-1	TRBV28	ASSSPGEGRGEQF
.	TRBJ2-1	TRBV5-6	ASSLPLNEQF
.	TRBJ2-2	TRBV11-3	ASSLEGSNTGELF
TRBD1	TRBJ2-1	TRBV5-4	ASSRDSPYNEQF
.	TRBJ2-7	TRBV29-1	SVVRDTYEQY
TRBD1	TRBJ1-2	TRBV18	ASSPNQGVYGYT
.	TRBJ1-1	TRBV4-2	ASLNSIGNTEAF
.	TRBJ2-5	TRBV2	ASSVSLLKTQY
TRBD2	TRBJ2-3	TRBV18	ASSPPGGAQY
.	TRBJ2-5	TRBV5-1	ASSLDSWETQY
.	TRBJ1-6	TRBV9	ASSAADRPLH
.	TRBJ2-3	TRBV7-3	ASSLDHTDTQY
TRBD1	TRBJ1-4	TRBV27	ASSARTGGDEKLF
.	TRBJ1-2	TRBV6-1	ASSEWGATKPYGYT
.	TRBJ2-2	TRBV5-4	ASSGSYAGPKGHTGELF
.	TRBJ1-2	TRBV5-1	ASSRGGGEVYGYT
.	TRBJ2-2	TRBV5-1	AARGDRLTGELF
.	TRBJ2-7	TRBV28	ASARGGLDYEQY
.	TRBJ2-5	TRBV28	ASAVGIQETQY
.	TRBJ1-5	TRBV19	ASSIWSGNQPQH
TRBD2	TRBJ2-5	TRBV7-2	ASSLGLLAGGVETQY
TRBD2	TRBJ2-1	TRBV4-2	ASSPVDGRSYNEQF
.	TRBJ2-5	TRBV5-1	ASSLTGRETQY
.	TRBJ1-5	TRBV6-5	ASSPGGNQPQH
.	TRBJ2-7	TRBV6-5	ASSYSPLTANYEQY
TRBD2	TRBJ2-3	TRBV4-1	ASSHGPGLARSSTDTQY
.	TRBJ2-5	TRBV7-3	ASSWTGPQETQY
.	TRBJ1-5	TRBV28	ASSFLSPQH
.	TRBJ1-6	TRBV12-2	ASRETTRGPPLH
.	TRBJ2-2	TRBV2	ASKGGRTTGELF
.	TRBJ2-3	TRBV19	ATNGGLGDTQY
.	TRBJ2-5	TRBV10-3	AISYAGTQETQY
.	TRBJ2-5	TRBV9	ASSAVGGAGETQY
.	TRBJ2-5	TRBV14	ASSPPRGGRRTQY
.	TRBJ1-2	TRBV9	ASSAGGLYYGYT
TRBD1	TRBJ2-2	TRBV11-3	ASSLVAGGPGELF
.	TRBJ1-2	TRBV2	ASSQRDTPNYGYT